These 6 T cell receptor beta chains originate from one sample sequenced in a study of T cells of healthy individuals. MiXCR, run by TCRdb on the 5' RACE reads, gives a single entry per CDR3 protein. This repertoire shows about 41,000 distinct CDR3 sequences, more than 4.5% found once; its top ten account for about 9%. These receptors all come from a human donor in good health.

This clonotype came up a few times. The chain carries TRBV24-1 and TRBJ2-3, with D possibly being TRBD2 (6 bases). V was pared by 3 bases and J by 0 bases, with 15 bases between. The CDR3 is made up of 17 amino acids. Germline CDR1 is KGHDR and CDR2 is SFDVKD. CDR3 protein: CATSDNYLASSTDTQYF. DNA for the CDR3: TGTGCCACCAGTGATAACTACCTAGCGTCGAGCACAGATACGCAGTATTTT.

This clonotype has a count of ten or more. The chain carries TRBV6-5 and TRBJ2-7; D remains ambiguous. Germline V CDR1 and CDR2: MNHEY, SVGAGI. This CDR3 region has 17 residues. The V end was cut by 0 bases, the J end by 0 bases, with 15 bases between. The CDR3 DNA reads TGTGCCAGCAGTTACTCGATTGGCGCCCTCAGCTCCTACGAGCAGTACTTC. Protein: CASSYSIGALSSYEQYF.

This clonotype showed up just a few times. V gene TRBV6-6 combines with J gene TRBJ1-3, with D unclear. Germline CDR1 is MNHNY and CDR2 is SVGAGI (reference sequence). This CDR3 region has 15 residues. Trimming shortened V by 4 bases and J by 0 bases, and 10 bases separated the two germline ends. The CDR3 coding sequence is TGTGCCAGCAGTTCTACAGAAATCTCTGGAAACACCATATATTTT. The encoded protein is CASSSTEISGNTIYF.

Ten or more counts support this clonotype. This sequence joins TRBV10-3 and TRBJ1-1; tentatively, D is TRBD1 (5 bases). The CDR3 is 15 residues long. V was cut by 5 bases and J by 4 bases, with 17 bases left in between. Germline CDR1 is ENHRY and CDR2 is SYGVKD. The DNA of the CDR3 is TGTGCCATCAGTTCTCAGGGAGGAGGGAGCACTGAAGCTTTCTTT. This encodes CAISSQGGGSTEAFF.

The table lists this clonotype with many counts. V gene TRBV7-2 combines with J gene TRBJ2-7; 9 positions match TRBD1. CDR3 length: 14 residues. J lost 0 bases, V lost 8 bases, and 5 bases had no gene match. CDR1 is SGHTA and CDR2 is FQGNSA in the germline V gene. CDR3 protein: CASSKDRGSYEQYF. CDR3 in DNA: TGTGCCAGCTCCAAGGACAGGGGCTCCTACGAGCAGTACTTC.

This clonotype has a count of ten or more. The chain employs TRBV12-3 or TRBV12-4 and TRBJ2-3; unclear D gene. The CDR3 totals 12 residues. V lost 5 bases to trimming and J lost 2 bases, with 5 bases between them. The CDR3 sequence: CASSTDTDTQYF. In DNA, the CDR3 is TGTGCCAGCAGTACGGACACAGATACGCAGTATTTT.